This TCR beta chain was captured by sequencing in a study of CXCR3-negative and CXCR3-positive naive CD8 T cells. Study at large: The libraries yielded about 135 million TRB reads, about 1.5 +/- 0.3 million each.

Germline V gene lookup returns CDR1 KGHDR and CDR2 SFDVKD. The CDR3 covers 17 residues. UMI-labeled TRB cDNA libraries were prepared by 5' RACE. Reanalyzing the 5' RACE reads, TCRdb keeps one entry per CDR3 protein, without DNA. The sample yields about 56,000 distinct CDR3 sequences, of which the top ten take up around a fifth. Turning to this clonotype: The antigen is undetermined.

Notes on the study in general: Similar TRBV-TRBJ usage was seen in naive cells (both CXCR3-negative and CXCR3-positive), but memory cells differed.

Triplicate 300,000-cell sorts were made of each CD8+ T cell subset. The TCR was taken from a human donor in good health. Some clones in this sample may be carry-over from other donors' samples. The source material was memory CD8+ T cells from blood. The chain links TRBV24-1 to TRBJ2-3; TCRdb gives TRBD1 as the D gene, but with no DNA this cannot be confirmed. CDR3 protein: CATSDVRQRPGTDTQYF.